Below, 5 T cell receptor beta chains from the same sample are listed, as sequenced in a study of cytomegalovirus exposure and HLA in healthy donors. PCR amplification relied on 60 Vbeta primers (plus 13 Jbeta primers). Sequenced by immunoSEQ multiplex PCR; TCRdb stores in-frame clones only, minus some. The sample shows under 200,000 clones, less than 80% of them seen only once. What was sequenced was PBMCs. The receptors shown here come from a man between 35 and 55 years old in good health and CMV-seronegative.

The CDR3 coding sequence is TGCGCCAGCAGTCGGGAGGAGGGCTCCTACGAGCAGTACTTC. Protein product: CASSREEGSYEQYF. V usage is TRBV5-1 and J usage is TRBJ2-7, with 7 bases fitting TRBD2. The CDR3 loop spans 14 amino acids. Germline V lookup: CDR1 SGHRS, CDR2 YFSETQ. Unmatched junction bases numbered 5, after V lost 5 bases and J lost 0 bases.

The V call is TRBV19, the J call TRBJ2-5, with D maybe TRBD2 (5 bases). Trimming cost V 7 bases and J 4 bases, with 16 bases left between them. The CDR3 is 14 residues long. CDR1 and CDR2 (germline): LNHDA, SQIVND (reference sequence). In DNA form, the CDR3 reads TGTGCCAGTACCGACACGGGATATGGAGAGACCCAGTACTTC. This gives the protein CASTDTGYGETQYF.

The CDR3 sequence is CASSTGNSPLHF. As DNA, the CDR3 is TGTGCCAGCAGTACAGGGAATTCACCCCTCCACTTT. The chain joins TRBV2 to TRBJ1-6; a possible D gene is TRBD1 (6 bases). Germline V gives CDR1 SNHLY, CDR2 FYNNEI. Between the trimmed V and J ends, which lost 5 bases and 7 bases, there was a span of 6 bases. The CDR3 totals 12 residues.

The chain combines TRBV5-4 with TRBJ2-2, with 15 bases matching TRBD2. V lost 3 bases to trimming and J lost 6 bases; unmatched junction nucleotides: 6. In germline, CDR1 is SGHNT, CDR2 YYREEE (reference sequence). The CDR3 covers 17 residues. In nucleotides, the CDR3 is TGTGCCAGCAGCTCGGGACTAGCGGGAGGAAGGGCCGGGGAGCTGTTTTTT. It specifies CASSSGLAGGRAGELFF.

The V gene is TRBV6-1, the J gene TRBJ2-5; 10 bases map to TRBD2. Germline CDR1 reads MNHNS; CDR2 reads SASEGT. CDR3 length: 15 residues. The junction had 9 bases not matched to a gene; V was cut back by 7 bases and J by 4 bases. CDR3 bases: TGTGCCAGCACAGAGCGGGAGGGCCGCGGAGAGACCCAGTACTTC. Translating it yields CASTEREGRGETQYF.